Following are 2 T cell receptor beta chains from one sample sequenced in a study of cytomegalovirus exposure and HLA in healthy donors (dated by TCRdb to about 2017). The library was built by means of the immunoSEQ multiplex PCR assay. For the multiplex PCR, a mixture combining 60 forward primers for TCR Vbeta segments and 13 reverse primers for TCR Jbeta segments was used. Imported from immuneACCESS, the table was reduced by TCRdb to in-frame sequences with V and J called. These copies leave out some clones; in studies compared against another copy, an unresolved V gene accounts for under half, and the cause of the remainder is not known. Present in this sample are 120,000 or so clones, approximately 10% of which were seen just once. The ten biggest clones cover just over 4.5% of the sample. Sequenced material: PBMCs. These receptor sequences come from a woman aged 18-29 years in good health and CMV-seropositive.

V gene TRBV5-6 combines with J gene TRBJ2-5, with TRBD2 as a possible D gene (6 bases). The CDR3 has 16 residues. Germline V gives CDR1 SGHDT, CDR2 YYEEEE. V was cut by 0 bases and J by 2 bases, with 14 bases left in between. The CDR3 nucleotides read TGTGCCAGCAGCTTGGTCCTCTCTAGCGCTCAAGAGACCCAGTACTTC. Its translation is CASSLVLSSAQETQYF.

The chain recombines TRBV6-5 with TRBJ2-2; TRBD2 matches at 11 bases. CDR1 and CDR2 (germline): MNHEY, SVGAGI. The ends lost 5 bases at V and 4 bases at J; junction bases unmatched: 3. The length of the CDR3 is 15 residues. The CDR3 is CASSPGLAGTGELFF. CDR3 coding DNA: TGTGCCAGCAGTCCTGGACTAGCGGGCACCGGGGAGCTGTTTTTT.